This TCR beta chain was observed in a study of cytomegalovirus exposure and HLA in healthy donors. On the study more broadly: The Caucasian-associated ancestry cluster held 65% to 85% of more than 350 genotyped donors. Overall study findings and caveats: The productive fraction for most TCR beta V segments was about 90% or about 30% in an earlier analysis. Several of the most significant clusters appeared, in a later analysis, to be linked to common viral pathogens. Immune exposure was documented only through CMV serostatus.

PCR amplification relied on 60 Vbeta primers (plus 13 Jbeta primers). Libraries were prepared by immunoSEQ multiplex PCR; TCRdb keeps only in-frame clonotypes and omits some of them. The sample yields 150,000 or so clones, approximately 77% seen once. On this clone itself: Its antigen remains unidentified.

Germline V lookup: CDR1 SGHNT, CDR2 YYREEE (reference sequence). Trimming cost V 0 bases and J 12 bases; bases outside gene matches: 3. The CDR3 loop spans 13 amino acids. The TCR comes from a man aged 50 to 60 in good health and CMV-seropositive. This sequence joins TRBV5-4 and TRBJ2-1, with 10 bases aligning to TRBD2. The sequenced material came from PBMCs. For the CDR3, the DNA is TGTGCCAGCAGCTTGGCACTAGCGGGGTCGCAGTTCTTC. Translation: CASSLALAGSQFF.